A single sample is the source of the 14 T cell receptor beta chains below, sequenced in a study of OX40 agonist ivuxolimab in advanced cancers. Produced via immunoSEQ multiplex PCR; TCRdb's table is partial and in-frame only. Here the sample spans about 130,000 clones, 90% being singletons. This specimen consisted of CD4+ or CD8+ T cells sorted from blood, obtained in a trial of the OX40 agonist ivuxolimab. The receptor source for this set is an adult with an advanced solid tumor such as melanoma, head and neck, liver or kidney cancer.

The rearrangement links TRBV28 to TRBJ2-6, with a tentative D call TRBD1 (6 bases). CDR1 is MDHEN, CDR2 SYDVKM, per germline. This CDR3 has 17 residues. Trimming cost V 2 bases and J 2 bases, with 13 bases left between them. The CDR3 coding sequence is TGTGCCAGCAGTTTAGACAGGTGGGCTACTGGGGCCAACGTCCTGACTTTC. It codes for CASSLDRWATGANVLTF.

The gene calls are TRBV2 and TRBJ1-1, with D hard to call. The V end lost 7 bases, the J end lost 3 bases, and 6 bases lay between the germline ends. The CDR3 is 11 residues long. In germline, CDR1 is SNHLY, CDR2 FYNNEI. CDR3 coding DNA: TGTGCCAGCACTATGGACACTGAAGCTTTCTTT. Protein sequence: CASTMDTEAFF.

The chain is built from TRBV5-1 and TRBJ2-6, with TRBD1 as a possible D gene (6 bases). CDR3 length: 16 amino acids. Germline-derived CDR1 and CDR2 are SGHRS and YFSETQ. With 3 bases removed from V and 2 bases from J, the gap between germline ends came to 12 bases. The CDR3 region is CASSWTQGTGANVLTF. The CDR3 DNA follows: TGCGCCAGCAGCTGGACCCAGGGGACTGGGGCCAACGTCCTGACTTTC.

This chain's CDR3 is CASSMPESTEAFF. CDR3 sequence (DNA): TGTGCCAGCAGCATGCCCGAGAGCACTGAAGCTTTCTTT. The rearrangement uses TRBV11-2 and TRBJ1-1; D unclear. The CDR3 consists of 13 residues. V was shortened by 5 bases and J by 4 bases, with 11 bases between the two germline ends. Germline CDR1 reads SGHAT; CDR2 reads FQNNGV.

The J gene is TRBJ1-2, the V gene TRBV5-6; 8 bases fit TRBD1. Germline CDR1 SGHDT, CDR2 YYEEEE. The J segment lost 6 bases and the V segment lost 0 bases, leaving 10 bases of the junction unmatched. The CDR3 sequence is 16 residues long. CDR3 bases: TGTGCCAGCAGCTTGGTTGTAGGACAGGGCTTTGATGGCTACACCTTC. Translated: CASSLVVGQGFDGYTF. Looking up the rest from reference TRBV5-6 and TRBJ1-2 gives the full variable domain: DAGVTQSPTHLIKTRGQQVTLRCSPKSGHDTVSWYQQALGQGPQFIFQYYEEEERQRGNFPDRFSGHQFPNYSSELNVNALLLGDSALYLCASSLVVGQGFDGYTFGSGTRLTVV.

The V gene is TRBV19, the J gene TRBJ1-2; possibly TRBD1 for D (5 bases). The CDR3 is 14 residues long. The germline V and J ends were trimmed by 4 bases and 0 bases, with 9 bases remaining between them. Germline assignment: CDR1 LNHDA and CDR2 SQIVND (reference sequence). The DNA for the CDR3 is TGTGCCAGTAGTACAGGGCCCGCTAACTATGGCTACACCTTC. Translating it yields CASSTGPANYGYTF.

This chain joins TRBV4-2 and TRBJ1-2; 9 nucleotides agree with TRBD1. V gave up 0 bases and J gave up 7 bases; unmatched junction bases: 9. The CDR3 spans 16 residues. Germline assignment: CDR1 LGHNA and CDR2 YNFKEQ. The CDR3 DNA follows: TGTGCCAGCAGCCAAGATCTCCAGACAGGGGGGTTTGGCTACACCTTC. Encoded protein: CASSQDLQTGGFGYTF.

The V and J genes are TRBV7-3 and TRBJ2-2, with 10 bases lining up with TRBD2. Germline V gene sequence: CDR1 SGHTA, CDR2 FQGTGA. V gave up 5 bases and J gave up 3 bases; unmatched junction bases: 3. CDR3 length: 15 residues. The CDR3 sequence: CASSVGTSDTGELFF. For the CDR3, the DNA is TGTGCCAGCAGCGTCGGGACTAGCGACACCGGGGAGCTGTTTTTT.

V and J are TRBV6-6 and TRBJ2-7; the match to TRBD1 covers 9 bases. Germline CDR1 reads MNHNY; CDR2 reads SVGAGI (reference sequence). CDR3 length: 14 residues. Unmatched junction bases numbered 7, after V lost 6 bases and J lost 4 bases. In DNA, the CDR3 is TGTGCCAGCAGGAGGACAGGGGCTTTGTACGAGCAGTACTTC. This encodes CASRRTGALYEQYF.

The chain has TRBV7-2 and TRBJ1-1; TRBD1 agrees at 7 bases. The V gene's germline CDR1 is SGHTA and CDR2 FQGNSA. Losses at the gene ends were 3 bases for V and 4 bases for J; bases not matched to a gene: 14. CDR3 length: 17 amino acids. CDR3 amino acids: CASSLRQGWDGSTEAFF. CDR3 DNA sequence: TGTGCCAGCAGCTTGAGACAGGGCTGGGATGGGAGCACTGAAGCTTTCTTT.

This clone was seen a handful of times. The chain has TRBV11-2 and TRBJ2-1; D unclear. This CDR3 contains 13 residues. Germline-derived CDR1 and CDR2 are SGHAT and FQNNGV. Trimming removed 0 bases from V and 9 bases from J, with 9 bases in between. The CDR3 DNA reads as TGTGCCAGCAGCTTAGAGCTGTTAAGTGAGCAGTTCTTC. Its protein product is CASSLELLSEQFF.

The V gene is TRBV5-4, the J gene TRBJ2-6; the D gene is possibly TRBD2 (6 bases). CDR1 and CDR2 from the germline V gene are SGHNT and YYREEE (reference sequence). Trimming shortened V by 3 bases and J by 0 bases, and 16 bases separated the two germline ends. The CDR3 totals 18 residues. The CDR3 DNA sequence: TGTGCCAGCAGCTCTAGGGACTTAGGCTTCTCTGGGGCCAACGTCCTGACTTTC. Residues: CASSSRDLGFSGANVLTF.

This clone turned up a few times. The V gene is TRBV6-5, the J gene TRBJ1-3; D possibly corresponds to TRBD1 (5 bases). The CDR3 consists of 13 residues. Germline values: CDR1 MNHEY, CDR2 SVGAGI. The germline V and J ends were trimmed by 11 bases and 0 bases, with 11 bases remaining between them. The CDR3 is CACGASSGNTIYF. The CDR3 coding sequence is TGTGCCTGTGGGGCAAGCTCTGGAAACACCATATATTTT.

This clone occurred once. This chain links TRBV27 with TRBJ2-7; the D is unclear. Trimming stripped 5 bases from V and 3 bases from J, with 11 bases between. CDR1 MNHEY and CDR2 SMNVEV come from the germline V gene (reference sequence). The CDR3 extends over 13 amino acids. The CDR3 DNA follows: TGTGCCAGCAGTCCCCCAGGCTACTACGAGCAGTACTTC. It encodes CASSPPGYYEQYF.